The 27 T cell receptor beta chains below come from one sample, sequenced in a study of blood T cell repertoires in COVID-19. Sequencing was performed with immunoSEQ multiplex PCR; in TCRdb, only in-frame clones are kept and a portion is missing. In the table there are a few hundred thousand clones, approximately 86% of which are singletons. The sample comprised peripheral blood. Receptors originate from a human donor with COVID-19, enrolled during active disease. The donor label of this sample is uncertain.

The gene calls are TRBV7-6 and TRBJ1-6; TRBD1 agrees at 7 bases. Germline CDR1 SGHVS, CDR2 FNYEAQ. The CDR3 extends over 18 amino acids. J gave up 0 bases and V 3 bases, and 8 bases lay outside the gene matches. The CDR3 loop is CASSFDPQGSSYNSPLHF. The CDR3 nucleotides are TGTGCCAGCAGCTTCGACCCACAGGGGAGCTCCTATAATTCACCCCTCCACTTT.

V and J are TRBV10-2 and TRBJ2-7; D gene uncertain. The germline V gene encodes CDR1 WSHSY and CDR2 SAAADI. Trimming shortened V by 0 bases and J by 0 bases, and 12 bases separated the two germline ends. The CDR3 extends over 16 amino acids. The CDR3 region is CASSESPWPVSYEQYF. DNA for the CDR3: TGCGCCAGCAGTGAGTCGCCCTGGCCAGTCTCCTACGAGCAGTACTTC.

V and J are TRBV21-1 and TRBJ1-5; TRBD1 was called by the table and not checked on the DNA. TRBV21-1 is a listed pseudogene. The CDR3 is 21 amino acids. CDR3 in amino acids: CASSSGRDRGRGGEGNQPQHF. CDR3 DNA sequence: TGTGCCAGCAGCTCAGGCCGGGACAGGGGGCGCGGGGGTGAGGGCAATCAGCCCCAGCATTTT.

CDR3 nucleotides: TGTGCCAGCAGTCAGGGTCTGAGGGAAAAACTGTTTTTT. This gives the protein CASSQGLREKLFF. This sequence joins TRBV2 and TRBJ1-4; D is possibly TRBD1 (5 bases). CDR3 length equals 13 residues. The ends were cut back, 5 bases at V and 8 bases at J, with 12 bases in the middle. Germline V gives CDR1 SNHLY, CDR2 FYNNEI. Using reference TRBV2 and TRBJ1-4 for the parts outside the CDR3, the full variable domain is EPEVTQTPSHQVTQMGQEVILRCVPISNHLYFYWYRQILGQKVEFLVSFYNNEISEKSEIFDDQFSVERPDGSNFTLKIRSTKLEDSAMYFCASSQGLREKLFFGSGTQLSVL.

V gene TRBV24-1 combines with J gene TRBJ2-1, with a tentative D call TRBD2 (6 bases). Trimming pared 3 bases from V and 3 bases from J, leaving 8 bases between. The length of the CDR3 is 14 residues. Germline V CDR1 and CDR2: KGHDR, SFDVKD. The CDR3 protein is CATSDPGSYNEQFF. CDR3 coding DNA: TGTGCCACCAGTGATCCCGGGAGCTACAATGAGCAGTTCTTC.

This clone is a singleton in its sample. The chain is built from TRBV4-3 and TRBJ2-2, with 10 bases aligning to TRBD2. The V gene's germline CDR1 is LGHNA and CDR2 YSLEER. The length of the CDR3 is 20 residues. Trimming at V came to 0 bases and at J to 7 bases, leaving 17 bases not matched to a gene. Here the CDR3 reads CASSQDPPRSGRALGGELFF. CDR3 DNA sequence: TGCGCCAGCAGCCAAGATCCCCCTCGAAGCGGGAGGGCCCTCGGCGGGGAGCTGTTTTTT.

V gene TRBV7-9 combines with J gene TRBJ1-5; 7 bases line up with TRBD1. Germline loops: CDR1 SEHNR, CDR2 FQNEAQ (reference sequence). Trimming at V came to 1 base and at J to 7 bases, leaving 4 bases not matched to a gene. CDR3 length: 14 residues. The CDR3 nucleotides read TGTGCCAGCAGCTTAGAAGGGGGCGGGCAGCCCCAGCATTTT. As protein: CASSLEGGGQPQHF.

This chain links TRBV19 with TRBJ1-2; D is possibly TRBD1 (5 bases). The germline V gene encodes CDR1 LNHDA and CDR2 SQIVND (reference sequence). Trimming took off 3 bases at V and 4 bases at J, with 9 bases between the two ends. The CDR3 spans 13 residues. Written as DNA, the CDR3 is TGTGCCAGTAGTATGGGGCGCTCCTATGGCTACACCTTC. It encodes CASSMGRSYGYTF.

The J gene is TRBJ1-1, the V gene TRBV19; unclear D gene. The germline V gene encodes CDR1 LNHDA and CDR2 SQIVND (reference sequence). The CDR3 is 13 residues long. The V end lost 7 bases, the J end lost 6 bases, and 15 bases lay between the germline ends. CDR3 DNA: TGTGCCAGTAAGAGTGGCGGCTCGGCTGAAGCTTTCTTT. Its translation is CASKSGGSAEAFF.

This clone was recorded once. The genes are TRBV7-9 and TRBJ1-2; no definite D call. V gave up 0 bases and J gave up 1 base, with 6 bases separating them. This CDR3 region has 14 residues. The germline V gene encodes CDR1 SEHNR and CDR2 FQNEAQ (reference sequence). The CDR3 here is CASSLAVSNYGYTF. The DNA for the CDR3 is TGTGCCAGCAGCTTAGCGGTCAGTAACTATGGCTACACCTTC.

The J gene is TRBJ2-1, the V gene TRBV7-9; 7 positions match TRBD1. The trim removed 5 bases at V and 1 base at J, leaving 5 bases unmatched. Germline values: CDR1 SEHNR, CDR2 FQNEAQ (reference sequence). The CDR3 has 15 residues. The CDR3 DNA reads TGTGCCAGCAGCCTAAGACAGGGTTCCTACAATGAGCAGTTCTTC. It codes for CASSLRQGSYNEQFF.

This clone showed up just a few times. The chain recombines TRBV25-1 with TRBJ1-2, with 8 bases matching TRBD1. The trim removed 7 bases at V and 5 bases at J, leaving 12 bases unmatched. This CDR3 spans 15 amino acids. Per the germline V gene, CDR1 is MGHDK and CDR2 is SYGVNS. The DNA for the CDR3 is TGTGCCAGCACACGACAGGGGTATCGATTATATGGCTACACCTTC. Protein: CASTRQGYRLYGYTF.

V usage is TRBV28 and J usage is TRBJ1-5; a weak D match, TRBD1 (5 bases). The CDR3 sequence is 14 residues long. Germline-derived CDR1 and CDR2 are MDHEN and SYDVKM. Trimming removed 8 bases from V and 6 bases from J, with 17 bases in between. CDR3 bases: TGTGCCAGCGGACTCGGAGGGGATGGTCAGCCCCAGCATTTT. Amino acid sequence: CASGLGGDGQPQHF.

The chain combines TRBV12-3 or TRBV12-4 with TRBJ1-4; D is possibly TRBD1 (6 bases). The CDR3 has 13 amino acids. With 3 bases removed from V and 6 bases from J, the gap between germline ends came to 8 bases. CDR3: CASSFGQYEKLFF. For the CDR3, the DNA is TGTGCCAGCAGTTTCGGACAGTATGAAAAACTGTTTTTT.

The rearrangement links TRBV10-2 to TRBJ2-6, with D possibly being TRBD1 (6 bases). Between the trimmed V and J ends, which lost 4 bases and 0 bases, there was a span of 16 bases. CDR1 is WSHSY, CDR2 SAAADI, per germline. The CDR3 has 18 amino acids. The CDR3 sequence is CASSVDRILSSGANVLTF. In nucleotides, the CDR3 is TGCGCCAGCAGTGTCGACAGGATCTTGAGCTCTGGGGCCAACGTCCTGACTTTC.

The chain carries TRBV24-1 and TRBJ1-2, with 8 bases that match TRBD1. Trimming removed 4 bases from V and 6 bases from J; junction bases left unmatched: 6. CDR3 length equals 14 residues. Germline CDR1 reads KGHDR; CDR2 reads SFDVKD. For the CDR3, the DNA is TGTGCCACCAGTGACGCCGGGACAGGACATGGCTACACCTTC. Protein product: CATSDAGTGHGYTF.

The J gene is TRBJ1-4, the V gene TRBV30, with 7 nucleotides matching TRBD1. CDR1 and CDR2 from the germline V gene are GTSNPN and SVGIG (reference sequence). This CDR3 spans 12 amino acids. With V trimmed by 7 bases and J by 6 bases, 5 bases remained unmatched. The CDR3 sequence: CASLTGYEKLFF. The CDR3 bases are TGTGCCTCCTTGACAGGGTATGAAAAACTGTTTTTT.

The chain joins TRBV18 to TRBJ1-2, with a possible D match to TRBD1 (5 bases). The CDR3 length is 14 residues. With 3 bases removed from V and 4 bases from J, the gap between germline ends came to 12 bases. Germline V gene lookup returns CDR1 KGHSH and CDR2 LQKENI. The CDR3 DNA is TGTGCCAGCTCACCTTCAGGGTCTCGCTATGGCTACACCTTC. This encodes CASSPSGSRYGYTF. Filled out from reference TRBV18 and TRBJ1-2, the complete variable domain reads NAGVMQNPRHLVRRRGQEARLRCSPMKGHSHVYWYRQLPEEGLKFMVYLQKENIIDESGMPKERFSAEFPKEGPSILRIQQVVRGDSAAYFCASSPSGSRYGYTFGSGTRLTVV.

The genes are TRBV24-1 and TRBJ2-3, with a tentative D call TRBD1 (5 bases). CDR3 size: 14 residues. Germline V gene sequence: CDR1 KGHDR, CDR2 SFDVKD. V lost 5 bases to trimming and J lost 1 base, with 9 bases between them. CDR3: CATSAPTGTDTQYF. In DNA form, the CDR3 reads TGTGCCACCAGTGCCCCGACAGGCACAGATACGCAGTATTTT.

The chain carries TRBV5-5 and TRBJ1-1, with a tentative D call TRBD1 (5 bases). Germline CDR1 reads SGHKS; CDR2 reads YYEKEE (reference sequence). The CDR3 has 15 residues. Trimming shortened V by 4 bases and J by 6 bases, and 19 bases separated the two germline ends. The CDR3 here is CASSPQGRGISEAFF. CDR3 coding DNA: TGTGCCAGCAGCCCGCAGGGACGCGGGATCTCTGAAGCTTTCTTT.

The V call is TRBV9, the J call TRBJ1-3; 7 nucleotides agree with TRBD1. This CDR3 contains 15 residues. V was clipped by 1 base and J by 4 bases; unmatched bases: 5. The germline CDR1 and CDR2 sequences are SGDLS and YYNGEE. The CDR3 spells CASSVNTGVGNTIYF. DNA of the CDR3: TGTGCCAGCAGCGTAAACACAGGGGTCGGAAACACCATATATTTT.

The V gene is TRBV11-2, the J gene TRBJ2-3, with D possibly being TRBD2 (5 bases). V was shortened by 6 bases and J by 2 bases, with 15 bases between the two germline ends. This CDR3 spans 15 amino acids. Germline assignment: CDR1 SGHAT and CDR2 FQNNGV. In DNA form, the CDR3 reads TGTGCCAGCAGTTTCCGGGGTACTGACACAGATACGCAGTATTTT. This translates into CASSFRGTDTDTQYF.

The genes are TRBV6-2 or TRBV6-3 and TRBJ1-5, with 10 bases lining up with TRBD1. Germline V CDR1 and CDR2: MNHEY, SVGEGT. J gave up 5 bases and V 4 bases, and 5 bases lay outside the gene matches. This CDR3 region has 15 residues. This CDR3 is CASSSGTGEYQPQHF. Written as DNA, the CDR3 is TGTGCCAGCAGTTCCGGGACAGGGGAGTATCAGCCCCAGCATTTT.

This clone was observed many times. The gene calls are TRBV9 and TRBJ2-7, with D maybe TRBD2 (5 bases). The CDR3 has 15 residues. The ends were cut back, 4 bases at V and 9 bases at J, with 23 bases in the middle. Germline CDR1 SGDLS, CDR2 YYNGEE. The CDR3: CASSSGPEGVSWQYF. DNA of the CDR3: TGTGCCAGCAGCTCCGGACCCGAGGGCGTATCCTGGCAGTACTTC.

This rearrangement joins TRBV29-1 to TRBJ1-2; 10 bases line up with TRBD1. CDR1 SQVTM and CDR2 ANQGSEA come from the germline V gene. There are 12 residues in the CDR3. J lost 8 bases, V lost 5 bases, and 5 bases had no gene match. CDR3 region: CSVSRDRGGYTF. For the CDR3, the DNA is TGCAGCGTTTCCCGGGACAGGGGAGGCTACACCTTC.

The chain carries TRBV28 and TRBJ2-3, with TRBD2 matching over 10 bases. The CDR3 runs to 19 residues. Per germline, CDR1 MDHEN and CDR2 SYDVKM. The trim removed 4 bases at V and 3 bases at J, leaving 16 bases unmatched. The CDR3, as DNA: TGTGCCAGCAGTTCCCTCCGCCGGGCTAGCGGGAGTTCTACAGATACGCAGTATTTT. It is translated as CASSSLRRASGSSTDTQYF.

The rearrangement links TRBV12-3 or TRBV12-4 to TRBJ1-5; D is possibly TRBD1 (6 bases). The CDR3 contains 13 residues. The germline V and J ends were trimmed by 6 bases and 5 bases, with 11 bases remaining between them. The CDR3 reads CASSPYRDQPQHF. Here the CDR3 DNA reads TGTGCCAGCAGCCCCTACAGGGATCAGCCCCAGCATTTT.